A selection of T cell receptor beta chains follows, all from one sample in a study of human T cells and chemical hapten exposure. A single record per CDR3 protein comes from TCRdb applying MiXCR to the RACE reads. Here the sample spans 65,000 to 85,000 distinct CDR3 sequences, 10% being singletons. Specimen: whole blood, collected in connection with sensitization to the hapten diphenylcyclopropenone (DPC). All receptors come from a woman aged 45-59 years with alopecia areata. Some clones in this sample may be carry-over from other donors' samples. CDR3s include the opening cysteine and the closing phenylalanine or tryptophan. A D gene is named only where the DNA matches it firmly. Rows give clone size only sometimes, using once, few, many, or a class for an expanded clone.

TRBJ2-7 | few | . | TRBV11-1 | CASSLTNERDEQYF | TGTGCCAGCAGCCTCACTAACGAGAGGGACGAGCAGTACTTC
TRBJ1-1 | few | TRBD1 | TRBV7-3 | CASSQTGGGPLGPDTEAFF | TGTGCCAGCAGTCAAACGGGAGGGGGCCCGTTAGGGCCGGACACTGAAGCTTTCTTT
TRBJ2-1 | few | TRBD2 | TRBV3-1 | CASSQAASGSDQFF | TGTGCCAGCAGCCAAGCGGCTAGCGGGAGTGATCAGTTCTTC
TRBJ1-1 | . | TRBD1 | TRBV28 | CASSTGGAGTEAFF | TGTGCCAGCAGTACAGGGGGCGCGGGCACTGAAGCTTTCTTT
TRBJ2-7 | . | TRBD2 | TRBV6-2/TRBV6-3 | CASSTSGNTHEQYF | TGTGCCAGCAGTACTAGCGGGAATACCCACGAGCAGTACTTC
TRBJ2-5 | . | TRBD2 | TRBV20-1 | CSAFSGMETQYF | TGCAGTGCTTTTAGCGGGATGGAGACCCAGTACTTC
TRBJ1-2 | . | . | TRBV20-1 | CSASRDEQRFYGHTF | TGCAGTGCTAGCCGGGACGAGCAGAGATTCTATGGCCACACCTTC
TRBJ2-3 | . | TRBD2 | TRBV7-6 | CASSLGAGGPGDTQYF | TGTGCCAGCAGCTTGGGAGCGGGAGGGCCAGGAGATACGCAGTATTTT
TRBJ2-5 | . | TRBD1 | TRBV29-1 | CSVTGGGETQYF | TGCAGCGTTACAGGGGGCGGAGAGACCCAGTACTTC
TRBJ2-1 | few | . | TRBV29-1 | CSVVTRSSYNEQFF | TGCAGCGTCGTCACTAGAAGCTCCTATAATGAGCAGTTCTTC
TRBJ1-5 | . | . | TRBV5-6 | CASSLGWAEALDF | TGTGCCAGCAGCTTGGGATGGGCAGAGGCCCTTGATTTT
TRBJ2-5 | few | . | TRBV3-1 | CASSGTEETQYF | TGTGCCAGCAGCGGGACGGAAGAGACCCAGTACTTC
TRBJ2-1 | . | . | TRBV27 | CASSLSTRNEQFF | TGTGCCAGCAGTTTATCGACTCGTAATGAGCAGTTCTTC
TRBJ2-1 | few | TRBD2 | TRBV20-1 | CSAGGTSPSDEQFF | TGCAGTGCGGGGGGGACTAGCCCGTCCGATGAGCAGTTCTTC
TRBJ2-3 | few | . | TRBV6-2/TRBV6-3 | CASSGTHRTDTQYF | TGTGCCAGCAGTGGGACCCACCGTACAGATACGCAGTATTTT
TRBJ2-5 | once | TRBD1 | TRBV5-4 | CASSFPGTGGRETQYF | TGTGCCAGCAGCTTTCCCGGGACAGGGGGCCGAGAGACCCAGTACTTC
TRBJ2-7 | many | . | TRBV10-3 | CAISEQGYEQYF | TGTGCCATCAGTGAACAGGGCTACGAGCAGTACTTC
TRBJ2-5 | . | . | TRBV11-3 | CASSFGASRLQETQYF | TGTGCCAGCAGCTTTGGGGCCAGCAGACTCCAAGAGACCCAGTACTTC
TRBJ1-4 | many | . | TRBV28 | CASSSGGEKLFF | TGTGCCAGCAGTTCAGGCGGGGAAAAACTGTTTTTT
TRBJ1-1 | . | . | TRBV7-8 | CASSLGHGMNTEAFF | TGTGCCAGCAGCTTAGGACACGGAATGAACACTGAAGCTTTCTTT
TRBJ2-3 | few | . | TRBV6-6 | CASSPVLGTDTQYF | TGTGCCAGCAGCCCCGTCTTAGGCACAGATACGCAGTATTTT
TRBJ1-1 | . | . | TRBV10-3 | CAISELGNTEAFF | TGTGCCATCAGTGAGCTGGGAAACACTGAAGCTTTCTTT
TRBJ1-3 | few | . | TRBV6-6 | CASTLDRRSGNTIYF | TGTGCCAGCACCTTGGACAGACGCTCTGGAAACACCATATATTTT
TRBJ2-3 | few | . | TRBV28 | CASSLEVPDTQYF | TGTGCCAGCAGTTTAGAAGTTCCAGATACGCAGTATTTT
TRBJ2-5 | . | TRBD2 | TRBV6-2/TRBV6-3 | CASRLPGLRETQYF | TGTGCCAGCAGGCTGCCGGGACTACGAGAGACCCAGTACTTC
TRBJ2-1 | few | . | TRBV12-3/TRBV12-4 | CASSPRGSGPPYNEQFF | TGTGCCAGCAGTCCCAGGGGTAGCGGGCCCCCCTACAATGAGCAGTTCTTC
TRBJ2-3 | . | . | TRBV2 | CAATSGATDTQYF | TGTGCCGCCACGTCGGGGGCCACAGATACGCAGTATTTT
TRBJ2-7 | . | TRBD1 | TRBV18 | CASSAGTGAYEQYF | TGTGCCAGCTCAGCCGGGACAGGGGCCTACGAGCAGTACTTC
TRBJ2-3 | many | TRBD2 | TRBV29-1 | CSTRLAGGGLDTQYF | TGCAGCACCCGACTAGCGGGAGGAGGTCTAGATACGCAGTATTTT
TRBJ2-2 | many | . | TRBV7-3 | CASSLLAFTGELFF | TGTGCCAGCAGCTTACTAGCGTTCACCGGGGAGCTGTTTTTT
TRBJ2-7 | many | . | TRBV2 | CASSDKRSGGYEQYF | TGTGCCAGCAGTGATAAGAGGAGTGGAGGGTACGAGCAGTACTTC
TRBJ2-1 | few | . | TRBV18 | CASSPRGGTPRNEQFF | TGTGCCAGCTCACCGAGGGGGGGGACCCCCAGGAATGAGCAGTTCTTC
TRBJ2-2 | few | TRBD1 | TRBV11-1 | CASSLVQGTGELFF | TGTGCCAGCAGCTTAGTACAGGGGACCGGGGAGCTGTTTTTT